The 20 T cell receptor beta chains below were found in one sample sequenced in a study of CD8 T cells in Susac syndrome. It was with random hexamers that about 0.45 to 1 ug RNA was reverse transcribed. MiXCR was run by TCRdb on the immunoSEQ multiplex PCR reads, yielding one entry per CDR3 protein. The data contain roughly 76,000 distinct CDR3 sequences, around 93% of them singletons. The sequenced material came from CD8+ T cells from PBMCs. The origin of the receptors is a human donor with Susac syndrome.

The chain carries TRBV7-6 and TRBJ2-2; D possibly matches TRBD1 or TRBD2 (5 bases each). Germline loops: CDR1 SGHVS, CDR2 FNYEAQ. V dropped 5 bases and J dropped 5 bases, with 18 bases sitting between them. CDR3 length equals 16 residues. CDR3: CASSPFSRGKTGELFF. DNA for the CDR3: TGTGCCAGCAGCCCGTTTTCGAGGGGAAAGACCGGGGAGCTGTTTTTT.

The chain carries TRBV27 and TRBJ1-2; a weak D match, TRBD1 (6 bases). CDR1 is MNHEY, CDR2 SMNVEV, per germline (reference sequence). CDR3 length: 11 residues. V was pared by 11 bases and J by 8 bases, with 15 bases between. The chain's CDR3 is CAVWGADGYTF. The CDR3 nucleotides are TGTGCCGTGTGGGGGGCTGACGGCTACACCTTC.

CDR3 loop: CASSKLIQGSYEQYF. The DNA of the CDR3 is TGTGCCAGCAGCAAACTCATCCAGGGCTCCTACGAGCAGTACTTC. The gene calls are TRBV21-1 and TRBJ2-7. TRBV21-1 is annotated as a pseudogene. The CDR3 covers 15 residues.

This chain connects TRBV29-1 to TRBJ1-2; D might be TRBD1 (6 bases). Between the trimmed V and J ends, which lost 4 bases and 5 bases, there was a span of 11 bases. CDR1 is SQVTM and CDR2 is ANQGSEA in the germline V gene. The CDR3 is made up of 12 amino acids. DNA of the CDR3: TGCAGCGTTGCACAGGGTGATTATGGCTACACCTTC. This encodes CSVAQGDYGYTF.

The chain uses TRBV18 and TRBJ2-5; no definite D call. Germline V gives CDR1 KGHSH, CDR2 LQKENI. V dropped 0 bases and J dropped 4 bases, with 9 bases sitting between them. The CDR3 length is 14 residues. The CDR3 nucleotides read TGTGCCAGCTCACCACCGAGATTTTCAGAGACCCAGTACTTC. Amino acid sequence: CASSPPRFSETQYF.

V gene TRBV5-1 combines with J gene TRBJ2-2, with TRBD1 as a possible D gene (5 bases). The CDR3 length is 14 residues. V was trimmed by 5 bases and J by 6 bases, leaving 14 bases between them. The germline gives CDR1 SGHRS, CDR2 YFSETQ. This CDR3 is CASRRTPGSGELFF. The CDR3 DNA reads TGCGCCAGCAGAAGGACACCAGGCTCCGGGGAGCTGTTTTTT. Filled out from reference TRBV5-1 and TRBJ2-2, the complete variable domain reads KAGVTQTPRYLIKTRGQQVTLSCSPISGHRSVSWYQQTPGQGLQFLFEYFSETQRNKGNFPGRFSGRQFSNSRSEMNVSTLELGDSALYLCASRRTPGSGELFFGEGSRLTVL.

The chain has TRBV9 and TRBJ2-2; a possible D gene is TRBD1 (5 bases). The CDR3 consists of 16 residues. Trimming left V 0 bases short and J 1 base short, with 10 bases between. The germline V gene encodes CDR1 SGDLS and CDR2 YYNGEE. The DNA of the CDR3 is TGTGCCAGCAGCGTAGGCACAGGTCAGAACACCGGGGAGCTGTTTTTT. Amino acid sequence: CASSVGTGQNTGELFF. The complete variable domain, with remaining parts taken from reference TRBV9 and TRBJ2-2, reads DSGVTQTPKHLITATGQRVTLRCSPRSGDLSVYWYQQSLDQGLQFLIQYYNGEERAKGNILERFSAQQFPDLHSELNLSSLELGDSALYFCASSVGTGQNTGELFFGEGSRLTVL.

The rearrangement uses TRBV29-1 and TRBJ1-2, with a possible D match to TRBD1 (5 bases). The CDR3 is made up of 12 amino acids. Trimming stripped 3 bases from V and 3 bases from J, with 8 bases between. Germline CDR1 reads SQVTM; CDR2 reads ANQGSEA. The CDR3 DNA is TGCAGCGTTGAGGGGGAGGACTATGGCTACACCTTC. It codes for CSVEGEDYGYTF.

In nucleotides, the CDR3 is TGTGCCAGCAGTTACCCAGCATATAGCAATCAGCCCCAGCATTTT. Its protein product is CASSYPAYSNQPQHF. The chain links TRBV6-5 to TRBJ1-5; D is unresolved. V gave up 2 bases and J gave up 0 bases, with 8 bases separating them. This CDR3 contains 15 residues. The germline gives CDR1 MNHEY, CDR2 SVGAGI.

The rearrangement uses TRBV2 and TRBJ2-2; D tentatively reads TRBD1 or TRBD2 (5 bases each). CDR1 SNHLY and CDR2 FYNNEI come from the germline V gene. Trimming left V 8 bases short and J 4 bases short, with 17 bases between. This CDR3 has 15 residues. The CDR3 coding sequence is TGTGCCAGCGGCCGGGACCAGGCTTCCACCGGGGAGCTGTTTTTT. Encoded protein: CASGRDQASTGELFF.

V and J are TRBV28 and TRBJ2-7; 11 bases are shared with TRBD2. CDR1 and CDR2 (germline): MDHEN, SYDVKM. The CDR3 is 16 residues long. V was pared by 2 bases and J by 4 bases, with 7 bases of the junction left unmatched. The DNA of the CDR3 is TGTGCCAGCAGTTTAGGGCTAGCGGGAGGTAGGTACGAGCAGTACTTC. Translating it yields CASSLGLAGGRYEQYF.

The chain combines TRBV20-1 with TRBJ2-5, with D tentatively TRBD2 (7 bases). CDR1 and CDR2 from the germline V gene are DFQATT and SNEGSKA (reference sequence). Trimming took off 0 bases at V and 7 bases at J, with 18 bases between the two ends. The CDR3 totals 15 residues. Here the CDR3 reads CSARDGAGARVTQYF. CDR3 in DNA: TGCAGTGCTAGAGATGGGGCGGGGGCTCGCGTGACCCAGTACTTC.

V is TRBV27 and J is TRBJ2-5; the D gene is possibly TRBD2 (6 bases). The CDR3 spans 13 residues. The V end was cut by 5 bases, the J end by 4 bases, with 11 bases between. Germline V gives CDR1 MNHEY, CDR2 SMNVEV (reference sequence). DNA for the CDR3: TGTGCCAGCAGTCCGGACTATTCAGAGACCCAGTACTTC. It translates to CASSPDYSETQYF.

This clonotype has just one count. The rearrangement uses TRBV11-2 and TRBJ2-7; TRBD2 matches at 12 bases. V gave up 4 bases and J gave up 3 bases; unmatched junction bases: 7. This CDR3 contains 16 residues. Per germline, CDR1 SGHAT and CDR2 FQNNGV. CDR3 DNA: TGTGCCAGCAGCTCCTTACTAGCGGGGGGAATCTACGAGCAGTACTTC. It encodes CASSSLLAGGIYEQYF.

This clonotype was detected only once. J is TRBJ1-5 and V is TRBV20-1; D unresolved. V lost 4 bases, J lost 0 bases, and 7 bases lay in between. Germline values: CDR1 DFQATT, CDR2 SNEGSKA (reference sequence). This CDR3 spans 13 amino acids. The chain's CDR3 is CSATGDSNQPQHF. For the CDR3, the DNA is TGCAGTGCTACAGGTGATAGCAATCAGCCCCAGCATTTT.

This chain joins TRBV27 and TRBJ2-5; 8 bases are a match to TRBD1. The CDR3 loop spans 14 amino acids. Germline lookup yields CDR1 MNHEY and CDR2 SMNVEV (reference sequence). The junction had 2 bases not matched to a gene; V was cut back by 0 bases and J by 5 bases. The CDR3 DNA reads as TGTGCCAGCAGTTTATCCACAGGGGGGGAGACCCAGTACTTC. It translates to CASSLSTGGETQYF.

The V gene is TRBV4-2, the J gene TRBJ2-7; D gene unclear. The CDR3 sequence is 13 residues long. Looked up from germline, CDR1 is LGHNA and CDR2 is YNFKEQ. V gave up 0 bases and J gave up 3 bases, with 6 bases separating them. Here the CDR3 reads CASSQEKNYEQYF. CDR3 nucleotide sequence: TGTGCCAGCAGCCAAGAGAAAAACTACGAGCAGTACTTC.

The chain links TRBV20-1 to TRBJ2-7, with 7 bases lining up with TRBD2. The CDR3 loop spans 14 amino acids. CDR1 and CDR2 (germline): DFQATT, SNEGSKA (reference sequence). The V and J ends lost 4 bases and 0 bases, in that order; junction bases with no gene match: 6. The CDR3 DNA sequence: TGCAGTGCTAATCCGGGACTAAACTCCTACGAGCAGTACTTC. It encodes CSANPGLNSYEQYF.

The rearrangement links TRBV28 to TRBJ1-2, with D perhaps matching TRBD1 (6 bases). The CDR3 consists of 13 residues. CDR1 MDHEN and CDR2 SYDVKM come from the germline V gene. The V and J ends lost 3 bases and 5 bases respectively, with 10 bases between them. As DNA, the CDR3 is TGTGCCAGCAGTTTTACCCAGGGGTATGGCTACACCTTC. Encoded protein: CASSFTQGYGYTF.

The chain couples TRBV27 to TRBJ2-3, with D possibly TRBD2 on 5 matching bases. Trimming took off 0 bases at V and 2 bases at J, with 12 bases between the two ends. Germline CDR1 is MNHEY and CDR2 is SMNVEV (reference sequence). This CDR3 is 16 amino acids long. CDR3 in amino acids: CASSLSVTDYTDTQYF. CDR3 sequence (DNA): TGTGCCAGCAGTTTATCCGTCACAGACTACACAGATACGCAGTATTTT.